One and the same sample provided the 23 T cell receptor beta chains below, sequenced in a study of blood T cell repertoires in COVID-19. Only in-frame clones appear in the TCRdb table, and some are missing; sequencing was by immunoSEQ multiplex PCR. This table has just over 150,000 clones, 88% appearing once. Sequencing was performed on PBMCs or T cells enriched from blood (not recorded which). Receptors were obtained from a woman aged 50 to 60 who had recovered from COVID-19.

The chain carries TRBV15 and TRBJ2-7; TRBD2 might be the D (6 bases). Trimming shortened V by 3 bases and J by 2 bases, and 20 bases separated the two germline ends. CDR1 LNHNV and CDR2 YYDKDF come from the germline V gene (reference sequence). The CDR3 sequence is 17 residues long. This CDR3 reads CATSSPRRGFSPYEQYF. CDR3 coding DNA: TGTGCCACCAGCAGTCCTAGGCGGGGTTTTTCCCCCTACGAGCAGTACTTC.

This chain links TRBV27 with TRBJ2-4; TRBD1 agrees at 7 bases. This CDR3 is built from 16 residues. CDR1 is MNHEY and CDR2 is SMNVEV in the germline V gene (reference sequence). The V and J ends lost 4 bases and 2 bases, in that order; junction bases with no gene match: 8. CDR3 sequence reads: CASSSSYRGTKNIQYF. The CDR3 bases are TGTGCCAGCAGTTCCTCATACAGGGGAACCAAAAACATTCAGTACTTC.

The chain employs TRBV5-8 and TRBJ2-6, with TRBD1 matching 7 bases. The CDR3 consists of 15 residues. J lost 4 bases, V lost 5 bases, and 6 bases had no gene match. CDR1 is SGHTS, CDR2 YDEGEE, per germline. CDR3 sequence: CASRRGQAGANVLTF. The CDR3 coding sequence is TGTGCCAGCAGGAGGGGGCAGGCGGGGGCCAACGTCCTGACTTTC.

For the CDR3, the DNA is TGCGCCAGCAGCCAGGGAGAGAGCTTGGATACGCAGTATTTT. Amino acid sequence: CASSQGESLDTQYF. The chain has TRBV4-1 and TRBJ2-3; D possibly corresponds to TRBD2 (5 bases). Germline V gene sequence: CDR1 MGHRA, CDR2 YSYEKL. With 3 bases removed from V and 6 bases from J, the gap between germline ends came to 13 bases. The CDR3 has 14 amino acids.

V and J are TRBV7-9 and TRBJ1-1; TRBD1 matches 10 bases. The CDR3 sequence is 14 residues long. The V gene's germline CDR1 is SEHNR and CDR2 FQNEAQ (reference sequence). J was trimmed by 4 bases and V by 5 bases; bases with no gene match: 4. CDR3 protein: CASSRDRGSTEAFF. In DNA, the CDR3 is TGTGCCAGCAGCCGGGACAGGGGATCCACTGAAGCTTTCTTT.

The chain employs TRBV15 and TRBJ2-5; 9 bases map to TRBD2. The CDR3 is 13 residues long. The germline gives CDR1 LNHNV, CDR2 YYDKDF (reference sequence). With 8 bases clipped from V and 9 bases from J, the junction kept 10 bases outside the gene matches. CDR3 residues: CATSQTAGGSQYF. The CDR3 DNA sequence: TGTGCCACCTCACAAACCGCGGGGGGGTCCCAGTACTTC.

This sequence joins TRBV9 and TRBJ2-1, with a tentative D call TRBD2 (6 bases). V was cut by 4 bases and J by 0 bases, with 29 bases left in between. CDR1 SGDLS and CDR2 YYNGEE come from the germline V gene. The CDR3 extends over 21 amino acids. CDR3 nucleotide sequence: TGTGCCAGCAGCCCTAGGTTAGCCTCCCTGACGGGGCGGGGCTCCTACAATGAGCAGTTCTTC. It is translated as CASSPRLASLTGRGSYNEQFF.

The chain has TRBV18 and TRBJ1-1, with a possible D match to TRBD1 (6 bases). CDR3 length: 11 residues. CDR1 is KGHSH and CDR2 is LQKENI in the germline V gene. With 3 bases removed from V and 11 bases from J, the gap between germline ends came to 10 bases. The CDR3 DNA follows: TGTGCCAGCTCACCGGACAGAAATGCTTTCTTT. Translation: CASSPDRNAFF.

The gene calls are TRBV2 and TRBJ2-4; D might be TRBD2 (6 bases). Germline CDR1 SNHLY, CDR2 FYNNEI. Deletions cut 8 bases from V and 7 bases from J, with 18 bases between. CDR3 length equals 14 residues. The CDR3 bases are TGTGCCAGCGGGGTTTTACAGGAGGGGAACATTCAGTACTTC. This translates into CASGVLQEGNIQYF.

The chain employs TRBV11-3 and TRBJ2-3, with D possibly TRBD1 on 6 matching bases. Trimming pared 3 bases from V and 6 bases from J, leaving 16 bases between. CDR3 length: 15 residues. Looked up from germline, CDR1 is SGHNT and CDR2 is YENEEA. The CDR3 protein is CASSFKTGQADTQYF. Here the CDR3 DNA reads TGTGCCAGCAGCTTCAAGACAGGCCAGGCCGATACGCAGTATTTT.

V gene TRBV9 combines with J gene TRBJ2-7; D is perhaps TRBD2 (6 bases). The germline V gene has CDR1 SGDLS and CDR2 YYNGEE. The CDR3 contains 14 residues. V was trimmed by 0 bases and J by 2 bases, leaving 9 bases between them. The CDR3 coding sequence is TGTGCCAGCAGCGTAGGTGGGAGGCCCTACGAGCAGTACTTC. It is translated as CASSVGGRPYEQYF.

This chain links TRBV15 with TRBJ1-2; TRBD1 matches 7 bases. J gave up 0 bases and V 3 bases, and 4 bases lay outside the gene matches. Germline-derived CDR1 and CDR2 are LNHNV and YYDKDF (reference sequence). This CDR3 comprises 15 residues. CDR3 protein: CATSSRDRANYGYTF. The CDR3 region has the DNA TGTGCCACCAGCAGCCGTGACAGGGCTAACTATGGCTACACCTTC.

The chain employs TRBV7-2 and TRBJ1-1; no clear D gene. Germline V gene lookup returns CDR1 SGHTA and CDR2 FQGNSA. This CDR3 is 12 amino acids long. V lost 1 base and J lost 6, with 6 bases in between. CDR3 protein: CASSLGASEAFF. The CDR3 bases are TGTGCCAGCAGCTTAGGGGCTTCTGAAGCTTTCTTT. The full variable domain, its missing parts supplied by reference TRBV7-2 and TRBJ1-1, is GAGVSQSPSNKVTEKGKDVELRCDPISGHTALYWYRQSLGQGLEFLIYFQGNSAPDKSGLPSDRFSAERTGGSVSTLTIQRTQQEDSAVYLCASSLGASEAFFGQGTRLTVV.

The chain uses TRBV5-4 and TRBJ1-4, with 7 bases identical to TRBD1. The V segment lost 4 bases and the J segment 7 bases; nucleotides outside the gene matches: 7. The CDR3 sequence is 14 residues long. The germline CDR1 and CDR2 sequences are SGHNT and YYREEE (reference sequence). For the CDR3, the DNA is TGTGCCAGCAGCCAGGGGACAGTCGGTGAAAAACTGTTTTTT. Residues: CASSQGTVGEKLFF.

The chain carries TRBV11-3 and TRBJ2-5, with 7 bases lining up with TRBD2. Unmatched junction bases numbered 7, after V lost 0 bases and J lost 6 bases. The CDR3 length is 15 residues. CDR1 and CDR2 from the germline V gene are SGHNT and YENEEA. CDR3 nucleotides: TGTGCCAGCAGCTTAGACCTAGCGGAAAAAAAGACCCAGTACTTC. This sequence encodes CASSLDLAEKKTQYF.

This chain connects TRBV4-3 to TRBJ2-5; 11 bases map to TRBD2. Germline V CDR1 and CDR2: LGHNA, YSLEER. With 0 bases clipped from V and 4 bases from J, the junction kept 10 bases outside the gene matches. The CDR3 spans 18 residues. The CDR3 protein is CASSQDSTSGGRRETQYF. CDR3 coding DNA: TGCGCCAGCAGCCAAGATAGCACTAGCGGGGGTAGAAGAGAGACCCAGTACTTC.

This chain connects TRBV2 to TRBJ2-7; 7 nucleotides line up with TRBD1. CDR1 is SNHLY, CDR2 FYNNEI, per germline. The CDR3 is 15 residues long. V lost 1 base, J lost 0 bases, and 3 bases stayed unmatched. CDR3 protein: CASSEVQGISYEQYF. CDR3 nucleotides: TGTGCCAGCAGTGAAGTACAGGGGATCTCCTACGAGCAGTACTTC.

The rearrangement joins TRBV6-5 to TRBJ2-2; 11 bases are a match to TRBD2. CDR1 is MNHEY and CDR2 is SVGAGI in the germline V gene. V shed 6 bases and J 6 bases; nucleotides not matched to a gene: 3. The CDR3 is 14 amino acids. The DNA for the CDR3 is TGTGCCAGCAGGGATAGCGGGGGGGCCGGGGAGCTGTTTTTT. This sequence encodes CASRDSGGAGELFF.

This clone was recorded once. The CDR3 DNA sequence: TGTGCCAGCAGCCCCCCTGTTCTACGGGGGAGGTACAATGAGCAGTTCTTC. This sequence encodes CASSPPVLRGRYNEQFF. The rearrangement joins TRBV13 to TRBJ2-1; tentatively, D is TRBD2 (6 bases). V dropped 5 bases and J dropped 4 bases, with 21 bases sitting between them. In germline, CDR1 is PRHDT, CDR2 FYEKMQ (reference sequence). The CDR3 extends over 17 amino acids.

The chain recombines TRBV5-4 with TRBJ2-3; TRBD2 aligns across 12 bases. The CDR3 length is 17 residues. The trim removed 5 bases at V and 6 bases at J, leaving 13 bases unmatched. Germline CDR1 SGHNT, CDR2 YYREEE (reference sequence). CDR3 coding DNA: TGTGCCAGCAGAGGGCTAGCGGGGGGGCACTCACAGGATACGCAGTATTTT. This encodes CASRGLAGGHSQDTQYF.

This clone appeared a single time. The chain carries TRBV5-8 and TRBJ2-3; 11 positions agree with TRBD1. This CDR3 is built from 18 residues. Germline CDR1 reads SGHTS; CDR2 reads YDEGEE. With 0 bases clipped from V and 8 bases from J, the junction kept 14 bases outside the gene matches. The CDR3 spells CASSLGTGGNMYEGTQYF. The CDR3 DNA is TGTGCCAGCAGCTTGGGGACAGGGGGCAATATGTACGAGGGTACGCAGTATTTT. Variable domain in full (rest from reference TRBV5-8 and TRBJ2-3): EAGVTQSPTHLIKTRGQQATLRCSPISGHTSVYWYQQALGLGLQFLLWYDEGEERNRGNFPPRFSGRQFPNYSSELNVNALELEDSALYLCASSLGTGGNMYEGTQYFGPGTRLTVL.

V usage is TRBV2 and J usage is TRBJ1-2; D is possibly TRBD1 (5 bases). V lost 1 base, J lost 7 bases, and 13 bases lay in between. This CDR3 is 14 amino acids long. Germline values: CDR1 SNHLY, CDR2 FYNNEI. CDR3 nucleotides: TGTGCCAGCAGTGAAGGGCAAGGGGTAGGTGGCTACACCTTC. It encodes CASSEGQGVGGYTF.

Only one count was recorded for this clone. The CDR3 reads CASTIGQVANYGYTF. The CDR3 DNA is TGTGCCAGTACTATCGGCCAGGTTGCTAACTATGGCTACACCTTC. The chain recombines TRBV19 with TRBJ1-2; D gene ambiguous. Trimming pared 7 bases from V and 0 bases from J, leaving 15 bases between. The CDR3 length is 15 residues. Germline V gene sequence: CDR1 LNHDA, CDR2 SQIVND (reference sequence).